This TCR beta chain was captured by sequencing in a study of tumor-infiltrating lymphocytes in localized non-small cell lung cancer. Study-level findings and limits: No T-cell fraction difference was seen between IM1 and IM2 tumors. Each assay used a separate piece of the same tissue.

There are a few counts of this clone. No antigen is known for it. Clones were read by immunoSEQ multiplex PCR, and TCRdb kept only the in-frame ones, dropping some. The top ten hold less than 8% of the sample, which has 5,500 to 7,500 clones, about 71% seen once. There are 14 residues in the CDR3. CDR1 SGHVS and CDR2 FNYEAQ come from the germline V gene. V gave up 5 bases and J gave up 8 bases, with 15 bases separating them. The sample consisted of uninvolved lung tissue not adjacent to the tumor. The chain combines TRBV7-6 with TRBJ1-4; a possible D gene is TRBD1 (6 bases). The sequence was collected from a human donor with non-small cell lung cancer. The CDR3 region is CASSIAVRGEKLFF. The CDR3 nucleotides are TGTGCCAGCAGCATCGCCGTAAGGGGGGAAAAACTGTTTTTT.